These 27 T cell receptor beta chains came from one sample sequenced in a study of PD-L1 blockade in urothelial cancer. Assay: immunoSEQ multiplex PCR; the TCRdb copy retains only in-frame clones and omits some. Of 45,000 to 70,000 clones listed, 65% to 90% are singletons. This sample's time point: pretreatment peripheral blood. Source: PBMCs, taken around atezolizumab (anti-PD-L1) treatment. The source of these receptors is a man in his sixties or seventies with urothelial cancer.

The V and J genes are TRBV29-1 and TRBJ2-2; 9 positions agree with TRBD1. This CDR3 is built from 13 residues. Germline CDR1 SQVTM, CDR2 ANQGSEA. The trim removed 7 bases at V and 7 bases at J, leaving 7 bases unmatched. CDR3 loop: CSAGTGQVGELFF. The DNA for the CDR3 is TGCAGCGCCGGGACAGGGCAAGTCGGGGAGCTGTTTTTT.

The J gene is TRBJ1-5, the V gene TRBV9, with D possibly matching TRBD1 (6 bases). V was trimmed by 0 bases and J by 3 bases, leaving 7 bases between them. The CDR3 has 14 residues. Germline V gene sequence: CDR1 SGDLS, CDR2 YYNGEE. In DNA form, the CDR3 reads TGTGCCAGCAGCGTAGAGGGACACAATCAGCCCCAGCATTTT. This sequence encodes CASSVEGHNQPQHF.

The chain has TRBV11-2 and TRBJ2-1, with TRBD1 identical over 8 bases. There are 15 residues in the CDR3. Germline V gene lookup returns CDR1 SGHAT and CDR2 FQNNGV. V trimming: 0 bases; J trimming: 6 bases; junction bases outside the gene matches: 4. CDR3 in DNA: TGTGCCAGCAGCTTAGATCGCACAGGGGGCAATGAGCAGTTCTTC. Translation: CASSLDRTGGNEQFF.

The V call is TRBV4-1, the J call TRBJ2-7, with 8 nucleotides matching TRBD2. Germline V CDR1 and CDR2: MGHRA, YSYEKL. Losses at the gene ends were 4 bases for V and 0 bases for J; bases not matched to a gene: 8. The CDR3 loop spans 16 amino acids. CDR3 DNA: TGCGCCAGCAGCCTCACAGAGAGCGGGAGCTCCTACGAGCAGTACTTC. It encodes CASSLTESGSSYEQYF.

The rearrangement uses TRBV28 and TRBJ1-5; 9 positions match TRBD1. The germline V gene has CDR1 MDHEN and CDR2 SYDVKM. The CDR3 consists of 19 residues. Trimming took 3 bases from V and 7 from J; bases not matched to a gene: 19. CDR3 amino acids: CASSFPLFPLQGAGQPQHF. The CDR3 bases are TGTGCCAGCAGTTTTCCCCTCTTCCCGTTACAGGGGGCAGGGCAGCCCCAGCATTTT.

The chain combines TRBV29-1 with TRBJ2-5; 7 nucleotides line up with TRBD2. Trimming cost V 4 bases and J 0 bases; bases outside gene matches: 5. CDR1 and CDR2 (germline): SQVTM, ANQGSEA. The CDR3 contains 14 residues. Written as DNA, the CDR3 is TGCAGCGTTGGGTCTAGCGGTTACCAAGAGACCCAGTACTTC. As protein: CSVGSSGYQETQYF.

The chain has TRBV11-1 and TRBJ2-7, with D possibly matching TRBD2 (7 bases). CDR1 SGHAT and CDR2 FQDESV come from the germline V gene (reference sequence). V lost 5 bases and J lost 7, with 18 bases in between. The CDR3 length is 14 residues. CDR3 nucleotides: TGTGCCAGCAGCCGAGGGGGGGGAACGAGGGAGCAGTACTTC. Encoded protein: CASSRGGGTREQYF.

The chain employs TRBV4-1 and TRBJ2-5, with 9 nucleotides matching TRBD2. After removal of 4 bases from V and 2 bases from J, the junction contained 5 bases not matched to a gene. The CDR3 is 15 residues long. CDR1 is MGHRA and CDR2 is YSYEKL in the germline V gene. CDR3 nucleotides: TGCGCCAGCAGCCCCTCAGCGGGGGGTCAAGAGACCCAGTACTTC. This translates into CASSPSAGGQETQYF.

On this clone: At one end, the junction sequence differs from germline, possibly due to a read error. The rearrangement links TRBV4-1 to TRBJ1-5, with D possibly being TRBD1 (6 bases). This CDR3 comprises 15 residues. The germline gives CDR1 MGHRA, CDR2 YSYEKL. This chain's CDR3 is CASSRGQSSDQPQHF. The CDR3 DNA reads TGCGCCAGCAGCCGCGGACAGAGTAGCGATCAGCCCCAGCATTTT.

The chain has TRBV5-1 and TRBJ1-4, with a possible D match to TRBD1 (6 bases). Deletions cut 6 bases from V and 4 bases from J, with 16 bases between. There are 15 residues in the CDR3. The V gene's germline CDR1 is SGHRS and CDR2 YFSETQ. DNA for the CDR3: TGCGCCAGCACCCCCGACAGGCCCGGTAATGAAAAACTGTTTTTT. This encodes CASTPDRPGNEKLFF. The full variable domain, rest sourced from reference TRBV5-1 and TRBJ1-4, is KAGVTQTPRYLIKTRGQQVTLSCSPISGHRSVSWYQQTPGQGLQFLFEYFSETQRNKGNFPGRFSGRQFSNSRSEMNVSTLELGDSALYLCASTPDRPGNEKLFFGSGTQLSVL.

V and J are TRBV6-5 and TRBJ2-7; TRBD2 matches at 14 bases. CDR1 is MNHEY, CDR2 SVGAGI, per germline. The CDR3 is 15 amino acids. J lost 6 bases, V lost 2 bases, and 3 bases had no gene match. In DNA, the CDR3 is TGTGCCAGCAGTTACGGAGGGACTAGCGGGAGCGAGCAGTACTTC. This codes for CASSYGGTSGSEQYF.

The sample holds a few counts of this clone. The rearrangement joins TRBV7-2 to TRBJ1-5; TRBD1 aligns across 10 bases. Germline assignment: CDR1 SGHTA and CDR2 FQGNSA. Trimming took 3 bases from V and 7 from J; bases not matched to a gene: 0. The CDR3 contains 13 residues. CDR3 protein: CASSLTGGQPQHF. The CDR3 DNA is TGTGCCAGCAGCTTGACAGGGGGCCAGCCCCAGCATTTT.

This sequence joins TRBV7-9 and TRBJ2-1; no firm D call. CDR3 length: 13 amino acids. Trimming pared 2 bases from V and 8 bases from J, leaving 10 bases between. Germline V gene sequence: CDR1 SEHNR, CDR2 FQNEAQ (reference sequence). The CDR3 here is CASSLPSLYEQFF. The DNA of the CDR3 is TGTGCCAGCAGCTTACCCTCCTTATATGAGCAGTTCTTC.

The rearrangement uses TRBV9 and TRBJ1-5; D may be TRBD1 (6 bases). V was clipped by 0 bases and J by 5 bases, with 12 bases between them. The CDR3 spans 15 residues. The germline V gene has CDR1 SGDLS and CDR2 YYNGEE. The CDR3 loop is CASSVDGGPDQPQHF. CDR3 nucleotides: TGTGCCAGCAGCGTAGACGGGGGGCCGGATCAGCCCCAGCATTTT.

J is TRBJ2-5 and V is TRBV30; TRBD1 matches at 12 bases. V was pared by 5 bases and J by 5 bases, with 3 bases of the junction left unmatched. Germline loops: CDR1 GTSNPN, CDR2 SVGIG (reference sequence). CDR3 length equals 13 residues. CDR3 sequence (DNA): TGTGCCTGGGGGACAGGGGGCGCGGAGACCCAGTACTTC. Protein sequence: CAWGTGGAETQYF.

This clone appeared a single time. The chain has TRBV6-6 and TRBJ2-1, with 7 bases aligning to TRBD2. Germline-derived CDR1 and CDR2 are MNHNY and SVGAGI (reference sequence). The CDR3 contains 15 residues. After removal of 6 bases from V and 2 bases from J, the junction contained 7 bases not matched to a gene. CDR3 in DNA: TGTGCCAGCAGGAGGAGCGGGGCTGCCTACAATGAGCAGTTCTTC. Residues: CASRRSGAAYNEQFF.

The chain recombines TRBV6-1 with TRBJ1-5; D not certain. The CDR3 runs to 15 residues. V was trimmed by 2 bases and J by 2 bases, leaving 10 bases between them. Germline V gene sequence: CDR1 MNHNS, CDR2 SASEGT. The DNA for the CDR3 is TGTGCCAGCAGTGAATGGCACCTGGGCAATCAGCCCCAGCATTTT. Protein: CASSEWHLGNQPQHF.

In its sample, this clone was seen once. The chain links TRBV27 to TRBJ1-5; D uncertain. Germline CDR1 MNHEY, CDR2 SMNVEV (reference sequence). V lost 3 bases to trimming and J lost 6 bases, with 18 bases between them. CDR3 length equals 16 residues. The CDR3 protein is CASSFLPPPGGQPQHF. The CDR3 DNA sequence: TGTGCCAGCAGTTTCCTCCCCCCGCCGGGTGGTCAGCCCCAGCATTTT.

This clone appeared once. The CDR3 DNA reads as TGCGCCAGCAGGGATAGCGGGAGCTCCTACAATGAGCAGTTCTTC. Translation: CASRDSGSSYNEQFF. The gene calls are TRBV10-2 and TRBJ2-1, with 9 bases identical to TRBD2. The junction had 3 bases not matched to a gene; V was cut back by 6 bases and J by 0 bases. Germline lookup yields CDR1 WSHSY and CDR2 SAAADI. The CDR3 contains 15 residues.

CDR3 DNA: TGTGCCAGTAGTGCCGGGGGCTCTGGAAACACCATATATTTT. This translates into CASSAGGSGNTIYF. The chain carries TRBV19 and TRBJ1-3, with D tentatively TRBD1 (5 bases). In germline, CDR1 is LNHDA, CDR2 SQIVND (reference sequence). Deletions cut 5 bases from V and 0 bases from J, with 8 bases between. This CDR3 has 14 amino acids.

J is TRBJ2-2 and V is TRBV11-2; 8 positions agree with TRBD2. The V gene end was trimmed by 3 bases and the J gene end by 5 bases; junction bases not matched to a gene: 8. Germline V gives CDR1 SGHAT, CDR2 FQNNGV. This CDR3 has 16 amino acids. This chain's CDR3 is CASSFTSGRKTGELFF. The CDR3 nucleotides read TGTGCCAGCAGCTTTACCAGCGGGAGAAAAACCGGGGAGCTGTTTTTT.

This clone appeared a few times. V gene TRBV4-2 combines with J gene TRBJ2-6, with 8 bases lining up with TRBD2. Germline loops: CDR1 LGHNA, CDR2 YNFKEQ. Unmatched junction bases numbered 9, after V lost 1 base and J lost 1 base. The CDR3 is 19 residues long. The CDR3 here is CASSQVLKREKSGANVLTF. The CDR3 bases are TGTGCCAGCAGCCAAGTGTTAAAGCGGGAGAAATCTGGGGCCAACGTCCTGACTTTC.

This rearrangement joins TRBV28 to TRBJ2-3, with 7 bases matching TRBD2. This CDR3 contains 13 residues. V shed 8 bases, J shed 3 bases, and the junction held 5 bases outside the gene matches. The V gene's germline CDR1 is MDHEN and CDR2 SYDVKM. This chain's CDR3 is CASGGDLTDTQYF. CDR3 coding DNA: TGTGCCAGCGGGGGGGACCTAACAGATACGCAGTATTTT.

V usage is TRBV27 and J usage is TRBJ2-2, with 12 positions matching TRBD1. V was clipped by 4 bases and J by 6 bases; unmatched bases: 3. CDR1 MNHEY and CDR2 SMNVEV come from the germline V gene (reference sequence). The CDR3 is 15 amino acids. For the CDR3, the DNA is TGTGCCAGCAGTTGGGGACAGGGGGCCTCCGGGGAGCTGTTTTTT. Translating gives CASSWGQGASGELFF.

The chain couples TRBV2 to TRBJ2-7; weak D call: TRBD2 (6 bases). Germline V gene data show CDR1 as SNHLY and CDR2 as FYNNEI. V was cut by 4 bases and J by 2 bases, with 9 bases left in between. The CDR3 totals 13 residues. The chain's CDR3 is CASSGGAAYEQYF. The DNA for the CDR3 is TGTGCCAGCAGTGGCGGGGCCGCCTACGAGCAGTACTTC.

This clone was seen once. V usage is TRBV28 and J usage is TRBJ1-5, with 7 bases lining up with TRBD1. CDR1 is MDHEN, CDR2 SYDVKM, per germline. The CDR3 runs 20 residues. V shed 10 bases and J 5 bases; nucleotides not matched to a gene: 29. The CDR3 sequence: CATQSPLRTGRGAGDQPQHF. The CDR3 bases are TGTGCCACCCAATCCCCACTTAGGACAGGCAGGGGGGCAGGGGATCAGCCCCAGCATTTT. Variable domain in full (rest from reference TRBV28 and TRBJ1-5): DVKVTQSSRYLVKRTGEKVFLECVQDMDHENMFWYRQDPGLGLRLIYFSYDVKMKEKGDIPEGYSVSREKKERFSLILESASTNQTSMYLCATQSPLRTGRGAGDQPQHFGDGTRLSIL.

This rearrangement joins TRBV27 to TRBJ2-3, with 16 bases fitting TRBD2. The CDR3 runs to 21 residues. CDR1 and CDR2 (germline): MNHEY, SMNVEV (reference sequence). Trimming at V came to 6 bases and at J to 14 bases, leaving 29 bases not matched to a gene. CDR3 sequence (DNA): TGTGCCAGCAGCAAAAAACCGGGACTAGCGGGAGGGCCCGGTTCTCACAGATACGCGTATTTT. Its translation: CASSKKPGLAGGPGSHRYAYF.